This TCR beta chain was captured by sequencing in a study of lymphopenia after photon versus proton radiotherapy. Study-wide points: Post-nadir TCR diversity decline inversely tracked overall survival among those who died. Oligoclonal CD8+ Temra expansion after nadir drove photon patients' diversity drop. Only patients who died were analyzed for survival; proton advantage is unproven.

Libraries were prepared by immunoSEQ multiplex PCR; TCRdb keeps only in-frame clonotypes and omits some of them. Of approximately 71,000 clones in the sample, approximately 91% are singletons; the top ten hold 2.5% to 3%. Remarks on this clone: Its specificity is unknown.

The CDR3 spans 18 residues. The V gene's germline CDR1 is SGHRS and CDR2 YFSETQ. Trimming took 4 bases from V and 4 from J; bases not matched to a gene: 12. This TCR came from a woman in her seventies with pancreatic cancer. This chain joins TRBV5-1 and TRBJ2-5; 14 nucleotides align to TRBD2. This sample comprised peripheral blood, obtained from a patient treated with photon-based radiotherapy. This CDR3 reads CASSTGTSGSGWGETQYF. The CDR3 DNA reads TGCGCCAGCAGCACCGGGACTAGCGGGAGTGGTTGGGGAGAGACCCAGTACTTC.